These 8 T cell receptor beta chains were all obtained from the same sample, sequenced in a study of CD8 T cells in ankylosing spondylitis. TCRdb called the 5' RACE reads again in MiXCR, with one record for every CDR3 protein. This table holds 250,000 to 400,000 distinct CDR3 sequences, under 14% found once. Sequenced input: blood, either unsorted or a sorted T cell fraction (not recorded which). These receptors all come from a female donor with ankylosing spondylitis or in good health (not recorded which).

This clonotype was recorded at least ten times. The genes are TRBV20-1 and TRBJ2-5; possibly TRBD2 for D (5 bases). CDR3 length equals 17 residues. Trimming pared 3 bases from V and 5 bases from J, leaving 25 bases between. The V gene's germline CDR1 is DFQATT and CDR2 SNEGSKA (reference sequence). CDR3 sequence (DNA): TGCAGTGCTAGGGAGAGGGTAGGGCTAGGAGGTGGGGAGACCCAGTACTTC. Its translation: CSARERVGLGGGETQYF.

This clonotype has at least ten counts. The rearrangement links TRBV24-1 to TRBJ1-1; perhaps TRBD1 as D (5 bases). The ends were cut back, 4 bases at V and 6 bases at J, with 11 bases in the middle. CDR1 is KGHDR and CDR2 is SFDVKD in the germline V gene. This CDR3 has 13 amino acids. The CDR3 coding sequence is TGTGCCACCAGTGACTCCAGGGTATCTGAAGCTTTCTTT. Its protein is CATSDSRVSEAFF.

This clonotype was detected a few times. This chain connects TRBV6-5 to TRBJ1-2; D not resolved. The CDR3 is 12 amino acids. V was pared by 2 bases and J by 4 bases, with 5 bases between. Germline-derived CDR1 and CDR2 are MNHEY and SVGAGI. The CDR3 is CASSYPGYGYTF. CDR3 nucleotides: TGTGCCAGCAGTTACCCGGGCTATGGCTACACCTTC.

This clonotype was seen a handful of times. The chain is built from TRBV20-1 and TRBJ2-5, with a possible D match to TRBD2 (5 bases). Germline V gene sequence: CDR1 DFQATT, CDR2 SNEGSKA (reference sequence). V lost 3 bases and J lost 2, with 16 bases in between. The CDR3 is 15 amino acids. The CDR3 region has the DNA TGCAGTGCTAGCGGGCTATTCAAGCGGCAAGAGACCCAGTACTTC. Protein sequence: CSASGLFKRQETQYF.

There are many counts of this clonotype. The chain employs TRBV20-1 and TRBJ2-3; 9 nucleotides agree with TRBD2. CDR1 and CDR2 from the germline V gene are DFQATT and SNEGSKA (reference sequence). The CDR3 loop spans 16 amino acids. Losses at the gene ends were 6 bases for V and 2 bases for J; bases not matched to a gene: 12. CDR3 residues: CSAPAGAGGLTDTQYF. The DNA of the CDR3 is TGCAGTGCGCCCGCGGGAGCGGGGGGCCTCACAGATACGCAGTATTTT.

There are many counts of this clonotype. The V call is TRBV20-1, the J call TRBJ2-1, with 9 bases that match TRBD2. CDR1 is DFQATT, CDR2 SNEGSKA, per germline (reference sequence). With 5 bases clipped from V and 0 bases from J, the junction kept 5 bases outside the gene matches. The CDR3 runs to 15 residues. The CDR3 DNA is TGCAGTGCTCTTAGCGGGAGCGTCTCCTACAATGAGCAGTTCTTC. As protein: CSALSGSVSYNEQFF.

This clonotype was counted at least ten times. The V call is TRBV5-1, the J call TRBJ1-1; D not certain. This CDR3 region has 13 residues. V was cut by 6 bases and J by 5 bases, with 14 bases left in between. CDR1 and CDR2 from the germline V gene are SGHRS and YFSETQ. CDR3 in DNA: TGCGCCAGCATGGTGGGCGCGGGGACTGAAGCTTTCTTT. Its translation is CASMVGAGTEAFF.

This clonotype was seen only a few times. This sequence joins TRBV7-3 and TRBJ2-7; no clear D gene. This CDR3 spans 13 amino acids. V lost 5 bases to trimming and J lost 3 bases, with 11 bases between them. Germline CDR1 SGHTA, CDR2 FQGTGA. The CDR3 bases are TGTGCCAGCAGCCCCGGGTCTTACTACGAGCAGTACTTC. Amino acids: CASSPGSYYEQYF.